The clone carrying this T cell receptor beta chain was observed a single time. This record comes from a study of shared clonotypes between healthy human individuals. Donors included only healthy HIV-negative adults lacking recent acute infections or vaccinations. Every donor, a Caucasian adult, lived in Nashville, Tennessee. Subsets obtained from CD4+ cells comprised CD45RA+ naive and CD45RA-negative memory cells. The V end was cut by 4 bases, the J end by 0 bases, with 7 bases between. CDR1 and CDR2 (germline): SGHVS, FQNEAQ. This CDR3 has 14 amino acids. Sequenced by immunoSEQ multiplex PCR; TCRdb stores in-frame clones only, minus some. The table shows approximately 980,000 clones, with less than 85% occurring only once.

The sequence was obtained from a man aged 18 to 30 in good health. The V and J genes are TRBV7-8 and TRBJ1-3; no firm D call. The sample consisted of memory CD4+ T cells sorted from blood. The subset here: CD45RA-negative fraction. The chain's CDR3 is CASSSPVSGNTIYF. For the CDR3, the DNA is TGTGCCAGCAGCTCGCCGGTCTCTGGAAACACCATATATTTT.